The 25 T cell receptor beta chains in this list originate from one sample, sequenced in a study of cytomegalovirus exposure and HLA in healthy donors. This PCR relied on a set of 60 Vbeta primers and 13 Jbeta primers. Only in-frame clones appear in the TCRdb table, and some are missing; sequencing was by immunoSEQ multiplex PCR. The table has 95,000 to 100,000 clones, more than 70% seen once. Sample: PBMCs. The receptors were gathered from a man between 25 and 39 years old in good health and CMV-seronegative.

Only one count was recorded for this clone. The DNA of the CDR3 is TGTGCCAGCAGCTTAGGACTAGCCGGCTCCTACGAGCAGTACTTC. Amino acids: CASSLGLAGSYEQYF. This chain connects TRBV7-2 to TRBJ2-7; 7 bases fit TRBD2. The trim removed 1 base at V and 0 bases at J, leaving 3 bases unmatched. The CDR3 sequence is 15 residues long. The germline gives CDR1 SGHTA, CDR2 FQGNSA.

V is TRBV9 and J is TRBJ1-1; TRBD1 aligns across 12 bases. The CDR3 sequence is 14 residues long. Trimming took 3 bases from V and 10 from J; bases not matched to a gene: 7. Per germline, CDR1 SGDLS and CDR2 YYNGEE. Here the CDR3 reads CASSDPGQGARAFF. CDR3 DNA: TGTGCCAGCAGCGATCCGGGACAGGGGGCGCGAGCTTTCTTT.

This clone was seen only once. The chain employs TRBV30 and TRBJ1-2; 8 nucleotides line up with TRBD1. Germline V gene lookup returns CDR1 GTSNPN and CDR2 SVGIG (reference sequence). V was clipped by 3 bases and J by 2 bases; unmatched bases: 8. This CDR3 is 15 amino acids long. CDR3: CAWRWGGQGNYGYTF. CDR3 in DNA: TGTGCCTGGAGGTGGGGCGGACAGGGCAACTATGGCTACACCTTC.

The rearrangement uses TRBV5-1 and TRBJ2-7; the match to TRBD2 covers 7 bases. The CDR3 has 15 residues. V gave up 0 bases and J gave up 4 bases; unmatched junction bases: 7. The germline gives CDR1 SGHRS, CDR2 YFSETQ. The CDR3 region is CASSLAWDYNYEQYF. CDR3 bases: TGCGCCAGCAGCTTGGCCTGGGACTATAATTACGAGCAGTACTTC. The full variable domain, with the rest looked up from reference TRBV5-1 and TRBJ2-7, is KAGVTQTPRYLIKTRGQQVTLSCSPISGHRSVSWYQQTPGQGLQFLFEYFSETQRNKGNFPGRFSGRQFSNSRSEMNVSTLELGDSALYLCASSLAWDYNYEQYFGPGTRLTVT.

This chain links TRBV29-1 with TRBJ2-7; D not resolved. V lost 7 bases, J lost 3 bases, and 13 bases lay in between. The CDR3 contains 12 residues. Germline V CDR1 and CDR2: SQVTM, ANQGSEA. The CDR3 DNA follows: TGCAGCGCCGACTCAGAAGGCTACGAGCAGTACTTC. Translation: CSADSEGYEQYF.

This sequence joins TRBV7-2 and TRBJ2-1; the match to TRBD2 covers 11 bases. The CDR3 loop spans 17 amino acids. Germline-derived CDR1 and CDR2 are SGHTA and FQGNSA. V gave up 0 bases and J gave up 2 bases; unmatched junction bases: 3. CDR3 amino acids: CASSLALGLAAYNEQFF. CDR3 nucleotide sequence: TGTGCCAGCAGCTTAGCGCTGGGACTAGCGGCCTACAATGAGCAGTTCTTC. Supplemented by reference TRBV7-2 and TRBJ2-1, the full variable domain reads GAGVSQSPSNKVTEKGKDVELRCDPISGHTALYWYRQSLGQGLEFLIYFQGNSAPDKSGLPSDRFSAERTGGSVSTLTIQRTQQEDSAVYLCASSLALGLAAYNEQFFGPGTRLTVL.

V is TRBV5-4 and J is TRBJ1-2, with TRBD1 matching over 7 bases. Germline CDR1 and CDR2: SGHNT and YYREEE (reference sequence). The CDR3 spans 15 residues. With V trimmed by 2 bases and J by 0 bases, 4 bases remained unmatched. This CDR3 is CASSFGTAANYGYTF. For the CDR3, the DNA is TGTGCCAGCAGCTTCGGGACAGCCGCTAACTATGGCTACACCTTC.

The chain carries TRBV7-3 and TRBJ1-5; D possibly corresponds to TRBD1 (6 bases). V was shortened by 5 bases and J by 3 bases, with 11 bases between the two germline ends. Germline assignment: CDR1 SGHTA and CDR2 FQGTGA. This CDR3 is built from 14 residues. CDR3 sequence reads: CASSPGGPNQPQHF. CDR3 DNA: TGTGCCAGCAGCCCGGGGGGGCCCAATCAGCCCCAGCATTTT.

V and J are TRBV5-8 and TRBJ1-5; 8 bases fit TRBD1. The germline CDR1 and CDR2 sequences are SGHTS and YDEGEE. J lost 2 bases, V lost 3 bases, and 4 bases had no gene match. The CDR3 is made up of 15 amino acids. The CDR3 DNA reads TGTGCCAGCAGCTCTACAGGGGGTGGCAATCAGCCCCAGCATTTT. Amino acid sequence: CASSSTGGGNQPQHF.

The gene calls are TRBV27 and TRBJ2-2, with D hard to call. V was cut by 5 bases and J by 7 bases, with 14 bases left in between. The germline V gene has CDR1 MNHEY and CDR2 SMNVEV (reference sequence). The CDR3 contains 14 residues. The CDR3 DNA follows: TGTGCCAGCAGTGAGCCCCGTGGGCTCGGGGAGCTGTTTTTT. It codes for CASSEPRGLGELFF.

Worth noting for this clone: At the DNA level, this CDR3 is encoded by other sequences in the same sample as well. This CDR3 is CASSLPGGTEAFF. The CDR3, as DNA: TGCGCCAGCAGCTTGCCAGGGGGCACTGAAGCTTTCTTT. The chain recombines TRBV5-1 with TRBJ1-1, with TRBD1 matching over 7 bases. V dropped 1 base and J dropped 4; count of bases not matched to a gene: 1. The CDR3 consists of 13 residues. Germline V gives CDR1 SGHRS, CDR2 YFSETQ.

The table lists this clone with a count of one. J is TRBJ1-2 and V is TRBV18; TRBD1 matches at 10 bases. CDR3 length equals 15 residues. J was trimmed by 3 bases and V by 2 bases; bases with no gene match: 3. Germline V gene lookup returns CDR1 KGHSH and CDR2 LQKENI. For the CDR3, the DNA is TGTGCCAGCTCACCAGGGGGACAGGGGTACTATGGCTACACCTTC. Translating it yields CASSPGGQGYYGYTF.

This chain uses TRBV6-6 with TRBJ2-5; D gene ambiguous. The CDR3 is 13 residues long. V was shortened by 2 bases and J by 3 bases, with 7 bases between the two germline ends. CDR1 is MNHNY and CDR2 is SVGAGI in the germline V gene (reference sequence). The CDR3, as DNA: TGTGCCAGCAGTTACGCGGCAGAAGAGACCCAGTACTTC. The encoded protein is CASSYAAEETQYF.

This clone has only a few counts. The chain employs TRBV5-1 and TRBJ2-3; D gene ambiguous. CDR1 is SGHRS, CDR2 YFSETQ, per germline. This CDR3 region has 15 residues. Trimming removed 0 bases at V and 4 bases at J, with 12 bases between. The DNA for the CDR3 is TGCGCCAGCAGCTTGGAGCGCTTCACCTCAGATACGCAGTATTTT. Its protein is CASSLERFTSDTQYF.

This clone was picked up a small number of times. The chain has TRBV2 and TRBJ1-1; TRBD1 might be the D (5 bases). V was clipped by 6 bases and J by 0 bases, with 17 bases between them. The CDR3 is made up of 16 amino acids. From germline, CDR1 is SNHLY and CDR2 FYNNEI. CDR3 nucleotide sequence: TGTGCCAGCAGGGCCTCGGACACCAGATTGAACACTGAAGCTTTCTTT. It yields the protein CASRASDTRLNTEAFF.

The rearrangement joins TRBV15 to TRBJ2-7; TRBD2 matches at 9 bases. V trimming: 0 bases; J trimming: 0 bases; junction bases outside the gene matches: 0. The CDR3 consists of 15 residues. Looked up from germline, CDR1 is LNHNV and CDR2 is YYDKDF (reference sequence). CDR3 region: CATSRETSGSYEQYF. The DNA of the CDR3 is TGTGCCACCAGCAGAGAGACTAGCGGCTCCTACGAGCAGTACTTC.

V and J are TRBV4-2 and TRBJ2-3; 11 bases fit TRBD2. V dropped 2 bases and J dropped 5; count of bases not matched to a gene: 6. Looked up from germline, CDR1 is LGHNA and CDR2 is YNFKEQ. This CDR3 spans 16 amino acids. CDR3 amino acids: CASSQLGTSGQDTQYF. Here the CDR3 DNA reads TGTGCCAGCAGCCAACTTGGGACTAGCGGACAAGATACGCAGTATTTT.

The chain has TRBV11-2 and TRBJ2-2; D perhaps matches TRBD2 (6 bases). Looked up from germline, CDR1 is SGHAT and CDR2 is FQNNGV. V lost 3 bases, J lost 9 bases, and 20 bases lay in between. There are 16 residues in the CDR3. The CDR3 DNA sequence: TGTGCCAGCAGCTTCCTGAGAGATCGGGGGAACCGGGAGCTGTTTTTT. Protein product: CASSFLRDRGNRELFF.

The chain joins TRBV30 to TRBJ2-5; TRBD2 aligns across 9 bases. Germline-derived CDR1 and CDR2 are GTSNPN and SVGIG (reference sequence). There are 16 residues in the CDR3. J lost 3 bases, V lost 8 bases, and 16 bases had no gene match. The CDR3 sequence: CAGGWQDRLAEETQYF. The CDR3 DNA reads as TGTGCCGGCGGGTGGCAGGATCGACTAGCGGAAGAGACCCAGTACTTC.

The chain has TRBV9 and TRBJ2-3, with TRBD2 matching 9 bases. Looked up from germline, CDR1 is SGDLS and CDR2 is YYNGEE. After removal of 4 bases from V and 0 bases from J, the junction contained 6 bases not matched to a gene. There are 16 residues in the CDR3. In DNA, the CDR3 is TGTGCCAGCAGCTCCAGACTAGCGGCTAGCACAGATACGCAGTATTTT. Translated, it gives CASSSRLAASTDTQYF.

V gene TRBV7-9 combines with J gene TRBJ2-5; 9 bases are a match to TRBD2. The V segment lost 4 bases and the J segment 7 bases; nucleotides outside the gene matches: 10. The CDR3 contains 15 residues. CDR1 and CDR2 (germline): SEHNR, FQNEAQ (reference sequence). CDR3 DNA: TGTGCCAGCAGCTCGGCTAGCGGGGTCCAGGGGACCCAGTACTTC. This translates into CASSSASGVQGTQYF.

The gene calls are TRBV5-1 and TRBJ2-5; 10 positions match TRBD2. The assigned J gene may be wrong: the sequence end matches TRBJ2-7 better. This CDR3 is 15 amino acids long. Germline CDR1 and CDR2: SGHRS and YFSETQ. CDR3 in amino acids: CASSPASGSVYEQYF. The DNA for the CDR3 is TGCGCCAGCAGCCCGGCTAGCGGGAGCGTCTACGAGCAGTACTTC.

The rearrangement uses TRBV2 and TRBJ2-3, with 9 bases aligning to TRBD1. The ends lost 6 bases at V and 2 bases at J; junction bases unmatched: 18. The length of the CDR3 is 19 residues. Germline V lookup: CDR1 SNHLY, CDR2 FYNNEI. The CDR3 here is CASSLIRSATGGYTDTQYF. The CDR3 DNA follows: TGTGCCAGCAGCCTTATCCGGTCGGCTACAGGGGGCTACACAGATACGCAGTATTTT.

The genes are TRBV6-5 and TRBJ2-1; D unresolved. CDR1 is MNHEY, CDR2 SVGAGI, per germline. The CDR3 length is 13 residues. Trimming stripped 5 bases from V and 12 bases from J, with 17 bases between. The CDR3 DNA is TGTGCCAGCAGTGACGGCGGTAGCTTTAGGCAGTTCTTC. Translated: CASSDGGSFRQFF.

V usage is TRBV6-5 and J usage is TRBJ1-5; 9 bases agree with TRBD1. CDR3 size: 15 residues. V lost 4 bases, J lost 5 bases, and 6 bases stayed unmatched. CDR1 is MNHEY and CDR2 is SVGAGI in the germline V gene. CDR3 sequence: CASSLTGGYDQPQHF. DNA for the CDR3: TGTGCCAGCAGTTTAACAGGGGGCTACGATCAGCCCCAGCATTTT.